What follows describes a single TCR beta chain. The sample originates from a study of T cell changes during pregnancy in multiple sclerosis. In germline, CDR1 is ENHRY, CDR2 SYGVKD. The CDR3 loop spans 12 amino acids. The V and J ends lost 8 bases and 2 bases respectively, with 9 bases between them. The repertoire was sequenced with immunoSEQ multiplex PCR; TCRdb's copy has only in-frame clones and lacks some. The sample includes 60,000 or so clones, about 93% seen only once; the top ten take about 0.33%. Sequencing was performed on CD4+ T cells from peripheral blood mononuclear cells, taken before pregnancy. This receptor was taken from a female donor with multiple sclerosis, enrolled in a pregnancy study. The genes are TRBV10-3 and TRBJ1-1; TRBD1 might be the D (6 bases). CDR3 bases: TGTGCCATCGGGGGCCATAACACTGAAGCTTTCTTT. Protein: CAIGGHNTEAFF.